These 29 T cell receptor beta chains share one sample of origin, sequenced in a study of technical replicates of blood from a handful of donors. TCRdb keeps only in-frame clones here, not all; method: immunoSEQ multiplex PCR. This sample has 100,000 or so clones, with 95% to 97% found just once. Sequenced input: T cells isolated from PBMCs. The receptors shown here come from a human donor in good health.

This clone appeared a single time. The chain combines TRBV2 with TRBJ2-3; 7 nucleotides align to TRBD1. V trimming: 11 bases; J trimming: 0 bases; junction bases outside the gene matches: 8. The CDR3 contains 14 residues. The germline V gene encodes CDR1 SNHLY and CDR2 FYNNEI. The CDR3 DNA sequence: TGTGCCGCACGACAGGGACCGAGCACAGATACGCAGTATTTT. Amino acids: CAARQGPSTDTQYF.

The V call is TRBV7-2, the J call TRBJ1-5; TRBD1 is a possible D gene (6 bases). CDR1 and CDR2 from the germline V gene are SGHTA and FQGNSA. This CDR3 spans 14 amino acids. Trimming shortened V by 1 base and J by 7 bases, and 11 bases separated the two germline ends. The CDR3 DNA reads TGTGCCAGCAGCTTAGGGAAGGGGGAACAGCCCCAGCATTTT. This translates into CASSLGKGEQPQHF.

The rearrangement joins TRBV9 to TRBJ2-2; no firm D call. The CDR3 contains 16 residues. Trimming pared 1 base from V and 4 bases from J, leaving 14 bases between. The germline CDR1 and CDR2 sequences are SGDLS and YYNGEE. The CDR3: CASSVSLLTGTGELFF. The CDR3 DNA is TGTGCCAGCAGCGTAAGCCTCTTGACGGGCACCGGGGAGCTGTTTTTT. The variable domain in full, completed from reference TRBV9 and TRBJ2-2, reads DSGVTQTPKHLITATGQRVTLRCSPRSGDLSVYWYQQSLDQGLQFLIQYYNGEERAKGNILERFSAQQFPDLHSELNLSSLELGDSALYFCASSVSLLTGTGELFFGEGSRLTVL.

The count of this clone is one. This sequence joins TRBV7-2 and TRBJ2-7; 7 bases align to TRBD2. This CDR3 has 15 residues. Trimming took 1 base from V and 3 from J; bases not matched to a gene: 6. The V gene's germline CDR1 is SGHTA and CDR2 FQGNSA. As DNA, the CDR3 is TGTGCCAGCAGCTTAGAACTAGCGCAATTCTACGAGCAGTACTTC. Its translation is CASSLELAQFYEQYF. Full variable domain (outside the CDR3, taken from reference TRBV7-2 and TRBJ2-7): GAGVSQSPSNKVTEKGKDVELRCDPISGHTALYWYRQSLGQGLEFLIYFQGNSAPDKSGLPSDRFSAERTGGSVSTLTIQRTQQEDSAVYLCASSLELAQFYEQYFGPGTRLTVT.

This chain links TRBV5-1 with TRBJ1-5; D possibly corresponds to TRBD1 (5 bases). Trimming shortened V by 4 bases and J by 5 bases, and 16 bases separated the two germline ends. The CDR3 sequence is 15 residues long. Germline loops: CDR1 SGHRS, CDR2 YFSETQ. The CDR3 protein is CASSADGGRHQPQHF. Written as DNA, the CDR3 is TGCGCCAGCAGCGCCGACGGGGGGAGGCATCAGCCCCAGCATTTT.

This chain uses TRBV21-1 with TRBJ1-2; the table's D call, TRBD1, was not checked against the DNA. TRBV21-1 is a listed pseudogene. The length of the CDR3 is 15 residues. The CDR3 nucleotides read TGTGCCAGCAGCCCCGGGACAGGGGATAACTATGGCTACACCTTC. Amino acids: CASSPGTGDNYGYTF.

The V gene is TRBV7-9, the J gene TRBJ2-1; 7 bases are shared with TRBD2. The CDR3 loop spans 16 amino acids. Trimming took 3 bases from V and 3 from J; bases not matched to a gene: 8. CDR1 is SEHNR and CDR2 is FQNEAQ in the germline V gene (reference sequence). In DNA form, the CDR3 reads TGTGCCAGCAGCTTTGGTAGCGGGCCTCACTACAATGAGCAGTTCTTC. Its translation: CASSFGSGPHYNEQFF.

This CDR3 reads CASSFRDFYNEQFF. The CDR3 bases are TGCGCCAGCAGCTTTAGGGACTTCTACAATGAGCAGTTCTTC. The chain joins TRBV5-1 to TRBJ2-1; maybe TRBD2 (6 bases). The CDR3 covers 14 residues. The germline V gene has CDR1 SGHRS and CDR2 YFSETQ. V lost 2 bases to trimming and J lost 3 bases, with 9 bases between them.

The chain has TRBV7-8 and TRBJ1-2; the D gene is possibly TRBD1 (5 bases). This CDR3 has 13 residues. V lost 5 bases to trimming and J lost 1 base, with 8 bases between them. Germline values: CDR1 SGHVS, CDR2 FQNEAQ. The CDR3: CASSETVNYGYTF. CDR3 nucleotide sequence: TGTGCCAGCAGCGAGACAGTTAACTATGGCTACACCTTC.

The chain carries TRBV4-2 and TRBJ2-7; 7 bases align to TRBD1. Germline loops: CDR1 LGHNA, CDR2 YNFKEQ. Trimming at V came to 4 bases and at J to 1 base, leaving 1 base not matched to a gene. The CDR3 is 13 residues long. The CDR3 nucleotides read TGTGCCAGCAGCCGGGACAGTTCCTACGAGCAGTACTTC. This sequence encodes CASSRDSSYEQYF.

The chain joins TRBV10-3 to TRBJ2-3; a possible D gene is TRBD2 (6 bases). Trimming took off 0 bases at V and 1 base at J, with 11 bases between the two ends. Looked up from germline, CDR1 is ENHRY and CDR2 is SYGVKD. This CDR3 is 16 amino acids long. The CDR3 sequence is CAISESRGMGTDTQYF. The CDR3 DNA reads TGTGCCATCAGTGAGTCTCGGGGGATGGGCACAGATACGCAGTATTTT.

The CDR3 reads CASSLISRGYEQYF. Here the CDR3 DNA reads TGTGCCAGCAGTTTAATATCTAGGGGCTACGAGCAGTACTTC. This chain connects TRBV27 to TRBJ2-7; maybe TRBD1 (5 bases). The germline CDR1 and CDR2 sequences are MNHEY and SMNVEV (reference sequence). The ends were cut back, 2 bases at V and 3 bases at J, with 11 bases in the middle. The CDR3 has 14 amino acids.

This chain links TRBV11-1 with TRBJ1-1; 8 nucleotides line up with TRBD1. Germline lookup yields CDR1 SGHAT and CDR2 FQDESV (reference sequence). V trimming: 6 bases; J trimming: 7 bases; junction bases outside the gene matches: 4. CDR3 length: 12 residues. CDR3 nucleotides: TGTGCCAGCAGTCCCGGGACAGGTGAAGCTTTCTTT. It translates to CASSPGTGEAFF.

V and J are TRBV6-4 and TRBJ1-2; TRBD1 aligns across 9 bases. Germline assignment: CDR1 MRHNA and CDR2 SNTAGT. The trim removed 6 bases at V and 8 bases at J, leaving 4 bases unmatched. CDR3 length: 12 residues. The CDR3, as DNA: TGTGCCAGCAGGGAGACAGGGGGAGGCTACACCTTC. It encodes CASRETGGGYTF.

The chain links TRBV19 to TRBJ2-2, with 7 bases identical to TRBD2. Trimming removed 1 base from V and 3 bases from J; junction bases left unmatched: 2. This CDR3 is 15 amino acids long. CDR1 is LNHDA and CDR2 is SQIVND in the germline V gene (reference sequence). The DNA of the CDR3 is TGTGCCAGTAGTATAGTGCGGGAGTACACCGGGGAGCTGTTTTTT. As protein: CASSIVREYTGELFF.

The chain recombines TRBV5-1 with TRBJ2-5; unclear D gene. CDR1 and CDR2 from the germline V gene are SGHRS and YFSETQ. The CDR3 is 16 residues long. The V end was cut by 4 bases, the J end by 3 bases, with 19 bases between. CDR3 loop: CASSRIYQDWEETQYF. The CDR3 nucleotides read TGCGCCAGCAGCCGTATTTATCAGGATTGGGAAGAGACCCAGTACTTC.

This chain links TRBV7-2 with TRBJ2-3; TRBD2 is a possible D gene (6 bases). The V gene's germline CDR1 is SGHTA and CDR2 FQGNSA. This CDR3 is built from 16 residues. V lost 1 base, J lost 0 bases, and 11 bases lay in between. The CDR3 sequence: CASSLDLARSTDTQYF. CDR3 DNA: TGTGCCAGCAGCTTAGACCTAGCGAGAAGCACAGATACGCAGTATTTT. Full variable domain (outside the CDR3, taken from reference TRBV7-2 and TRBJ2-3): GAGVSQSPSNKVTEKGKDVELRCDPISGHTALYWYRQSLGQGLEFLIYFQGNSAPDKSGLPSDRFSAERTGGSVSTLTIQRTQQEDSAVYLCASSLDLARSTDTQYFGPGTRLTVL.

This clone was observed a single time. The CDR3 sequence is CASSQDQGYGNTIYF. Written as DNA, the CDR3 is TGCGCCAGCAGCCAAGATCAGGGTTACGGAAACACCATATATTTT. The genes are TRBV4-3 and TRBJ1-3; TRBD1 is a possible D gene (5 bases). Germline assignment: CDR1 LGHNA and CDR2 YSLEER. CDR3 length: 15 amino acids. V was pared by 0 bases and J by 4 bases, with 10 bases between.

The chain combines TRBV5-1 with TRBJ2-3, with D possibly being TRBD2 (6 bases). Trimming took off 3 bases at V and 2 bases at J, with 16 bases between the two ends. The CDR3 totals 16 residues. In germline, CDR1 is SGHRS, CDR2 YFSETQ. The CDR3 sequence: CASSSSERGYTDTQYF. In nucleotides, the CDR3 is TGCGCCAGCAGCTCTAGCGAGCGAGGGTACACAGATACGCAGTATTTT. The variable domain in full, with the rest retrieved from reference TRBV5-1 and TRBJ2-3, is KAGVTQTPRYLIKTRGQQVTLSCSPISGHRSVSWYQQTPGQGLQFLFEYFSETQRNKGNFPGRFSGRQFSNSRSEMNVSTLELGDSALYLCASSSSERGYTDTQYFGPGTRLTVL.

The table lists this clone with a count of one. V gene TRBV5-6 combines with J gene TRBJ2-2; 8 bases are shared with TRBD1. CDR1 SGHDT and CDR2 YYEEEE come from the germline V gene. This CDR3 spans 17 amino acids. The V and J ends lost 4 bases and 1 base, in that order; junction bases with no gene match: 9. CDR3 loop: CASSPGFGTGNTGELFF. DNA of the CDR3: TGTGCCAGCAGCCCAGGGTTCGGGACAGGGAACACCGGGGAGCTGTTTTTT. Filled out from reference TRBV5-6 and TRBJ2-2, the complete variable domain reads DAGVTQSPTHLIKTRGQQVTLRCSPKSGHDTVSWYQQALGQGPQFIFQYYEEEERQRGNFPDRFSGHQFPNYSSELNVNALLLGDSALYLCASSPGFGTGNTGELFFGEGSRLTVL.

V gene TRBV2 combines with J gene TRBJ2-3; the match to TRBD2 covers 16 bases. Germline V gives CDR1 SNHLY, CDR2 FYNNEI. V dropped 7 bases and J dropped 0; count of bases not matched to a gene: 13. This CDR3 is 20 amino acids long. CDR3 in amino acids: CASTGGGLAGGFTSTDTQYF. The CDR3 nucleotides read TGTGCCAGCACCGGGGGGGGACTAGCGGGAGGGTTTACTAGCACAGATACGCAGTATTTT.

V is TRBV12-5 and J is TRBJ1-1, with 7 nucleotides matching TRBD1. This CDR3 comprises 13 residues. Germline CDR1 LGHNT, CDR2 FRNRAP. V was pared by 6 bases and J by 5 bases, with 6 bases of the junction left unmatched. CDR3 DNA sequence: TGTGCTAGTGGCCACCCAGGGGGAACTGAAGCTTTCTTT. Protein sequence: CASGHPGGTEAFF.

This clone was counted a single time. The chain joins TRBV9 to TRBJ1-2; a weak D match, TRBD1 (6 bases). CDR1 is SGDLS and CDR2 is YYNGEE in the germline V gene. Trimming stripped 5 bases from V and 8 bases from J, with 10 bases between. The CDR3 runs to 11 residues. The CDR3 reads CASRQGLGYTF. For the CDR3, the DNA is TGTGCCAGCAGACAGGGTTTAGGCTACACCTTC.

The rearrangement joins TRBV7-9 to TRBJ2-3, with D unresolved. Trimming removed 1 base from V and 7 bases from J, with 6 bases in between. This CDR3 spans 12 amino acids. CDR1 and CDR2 from the germline V gene are SEHNR and FQNEAQ (reference sequence). The CDR3 region is CASSLVENTQYF. Written as DNA, the CDR3 is TGTGCCAGCAGCTTAGTAGAAAATACGCAGTATTTT.

The chain combines TRBV2 with TRBJ2-5; 9 bases agree with TRBD2. Per the germline V gene, CDR1 is SNHLY and CDR2 is FYNNEI. CDR3 size: 15 residues. V shed 6 bases and J 5 bases; nucleotides not matched to a gene: 10. CDR3: CASSAIVAGEETQYF. CDR3 in DNA: TGTGCCAGCAGCGCTATCGTAGCGGGAGAGGAGACCCAGTACTTC.

The chain recombines TRBV29-1 with TRBJ2-7; TRBD2 matches 9 bases. The CDR3 has 16 residues. Germline CDR1 is SQVTM and CDR2 is ANQGSEA. J lost 0 bases, V lost 4 bases, and 10 bases had no gene match. CDR3 sequence reads: CSVALVGSGSSYEQYF. The CDR3 nucleotides read TGCAGCGTTGCCCTCGTTGGTAGCGGGAGCTCCTACGAGCAGTACTTC.

V usage is TRBV5-4 and J usage is TRBJ2-7, with TRBD1 identical over 11 bases. V lost 4 bases and J lost 7; bases outside the gene matches: 10. Germline V gene data show CDR1 as SGHNT and CDR2 as YYREEE (reference sequence). This CDR3 is built from 15 residues. The CDR3 bases are TGTGCCAGCAGCCAAGGGACAGGGGGATGGAGGGAGCAGTACTTC. Translated: CASSQGTGGWREQYF. The complete variable domain, with remaining parts taken from reference TRBV5-4 and TRBJ2-7, reads ETGVTQSPTHLIKTRGQQVTLRCSSQSGHNTVSWYQQALGQGPQFIFQYYREEENGRGNFPPRFSGLQFPNYSSELNVNALELDDSALYLCASSQGTGGWREQYFGPGTRLTVT.

The chain joins TRBV21-1 to TRBJ1-2; the table assigns TRBD1, which was not confirmed against the DNA. TRBV21-1 is labeled a pseudogene. The CDR3 consists of 13 residues. The CDR3 loop is CASSKAPGKGYTF. The CDR3 nucleotides read TGTGCCAGCAGCAAAGCCCCAGGAAAGGGCTACACCTTC.

The gene calls are TRBV19 and TRBJ1-1; D not resolved. With 5 bases removed from V and 4 bases from J, the gap between germline ends came to 11 bases. The germline gives CDR1 LNHDA, CDR2 SQIVND (reference sequence). CDR3 length: 13 residues. CDR3 bases: TGTGCCAGTAGTTTAATGCCCGGCACTGAAGCTTTCTTT. This translates into CASSLMPGTEAFF.